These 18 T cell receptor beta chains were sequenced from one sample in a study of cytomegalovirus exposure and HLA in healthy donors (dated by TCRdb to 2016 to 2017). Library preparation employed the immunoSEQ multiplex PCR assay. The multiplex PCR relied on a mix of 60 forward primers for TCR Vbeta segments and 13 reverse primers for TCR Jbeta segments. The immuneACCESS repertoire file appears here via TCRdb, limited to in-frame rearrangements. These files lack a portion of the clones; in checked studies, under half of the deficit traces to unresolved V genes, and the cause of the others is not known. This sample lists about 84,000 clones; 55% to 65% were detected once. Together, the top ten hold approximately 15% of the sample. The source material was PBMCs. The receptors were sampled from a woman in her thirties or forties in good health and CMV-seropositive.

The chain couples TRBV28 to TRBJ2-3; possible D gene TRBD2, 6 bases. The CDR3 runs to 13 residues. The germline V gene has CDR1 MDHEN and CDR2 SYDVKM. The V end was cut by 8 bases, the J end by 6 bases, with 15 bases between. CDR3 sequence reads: CASAKAGPDTQYF. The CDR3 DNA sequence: TGTGCCAGCGCGAAGGCGGGGCCCGATACGCAGTATTTT. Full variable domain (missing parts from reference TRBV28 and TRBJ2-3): DVKVTQSSRYLVKRTGEKVFLECVQDMDHENMFWYRQDPGLGLRLIYFSYDVKMKEKGDIPEGYSVSREKKERFSLILESASTNQTSMYLCASAKAGPDTQYFGPGTRLTVL.

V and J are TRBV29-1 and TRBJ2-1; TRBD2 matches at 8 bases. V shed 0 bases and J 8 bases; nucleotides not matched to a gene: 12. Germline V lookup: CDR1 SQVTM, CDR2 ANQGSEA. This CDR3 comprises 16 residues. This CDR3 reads CSVEDLQAGAGDEQFF. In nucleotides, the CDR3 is TGCAGCGTTGAAGATCTTCAAGCGGGAGCGGGGGATGAGCAGTTCTTC.

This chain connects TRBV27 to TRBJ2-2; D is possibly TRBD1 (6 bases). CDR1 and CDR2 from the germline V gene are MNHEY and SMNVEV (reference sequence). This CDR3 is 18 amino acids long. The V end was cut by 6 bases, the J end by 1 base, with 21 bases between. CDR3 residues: CASRQKIRGHLNTGELFF. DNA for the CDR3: TGTGCCAGCAGACAAAAGATACGGGGACACCTGAACACCGGGGAGCTGTTTTTT.

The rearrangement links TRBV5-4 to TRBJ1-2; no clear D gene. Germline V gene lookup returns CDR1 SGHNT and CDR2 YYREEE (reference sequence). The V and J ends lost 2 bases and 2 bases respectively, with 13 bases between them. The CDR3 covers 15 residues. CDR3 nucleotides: TGTGCCAGCAGCTTCGGAAGCTTGGGCAACTATGGCTACACCTTC. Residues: CASSFGSLGNYGYTF. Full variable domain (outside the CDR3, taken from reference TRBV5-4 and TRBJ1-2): ETGVTQSPTHLIKTRGQQVTLRCSSQSGHNTVSWYQQALGQGPQFIFQYYREEENGRGNFPPRFSGLQFPNYSSELNVNALELDDSALYLCASSFGSLGNYGYTFGSGTRLTVV.

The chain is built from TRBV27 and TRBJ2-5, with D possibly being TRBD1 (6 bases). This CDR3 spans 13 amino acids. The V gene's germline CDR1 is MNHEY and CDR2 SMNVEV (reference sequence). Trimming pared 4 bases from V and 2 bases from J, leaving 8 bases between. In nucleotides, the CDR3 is TGTGCCAGCAGTTGGACAGATCAAGAGACCCAGTACTTC. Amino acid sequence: CASSWTDQETQYF.

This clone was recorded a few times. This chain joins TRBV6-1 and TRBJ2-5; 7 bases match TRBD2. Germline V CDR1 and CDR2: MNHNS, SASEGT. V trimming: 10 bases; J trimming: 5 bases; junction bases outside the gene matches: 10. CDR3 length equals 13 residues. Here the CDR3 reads CATSLGLRETQYF. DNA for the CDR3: TGTGCCACCTCCCTGGGACTACGCGAGACCCAGTACTTC.

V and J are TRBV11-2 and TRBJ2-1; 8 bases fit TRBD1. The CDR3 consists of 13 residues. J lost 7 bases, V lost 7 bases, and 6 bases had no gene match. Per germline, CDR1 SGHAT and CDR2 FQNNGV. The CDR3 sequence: CASKRTGINEQFF. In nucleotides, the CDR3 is TGTGCCAGCAAACGGACAGGGATAAATGAGCAGTTCTTC.

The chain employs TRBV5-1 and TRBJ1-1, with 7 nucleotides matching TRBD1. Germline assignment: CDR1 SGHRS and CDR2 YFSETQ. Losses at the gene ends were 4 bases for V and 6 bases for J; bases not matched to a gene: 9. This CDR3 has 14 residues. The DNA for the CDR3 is TGCGCCAGCAGCCGTCAGGGGGATGGGGCTGAAGCTTTCTTT. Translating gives CASSRQGDGAEAFF.

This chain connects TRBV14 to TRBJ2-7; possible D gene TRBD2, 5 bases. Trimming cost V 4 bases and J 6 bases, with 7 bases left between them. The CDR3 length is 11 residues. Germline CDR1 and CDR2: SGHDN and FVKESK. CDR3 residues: CASSPGIEQYF. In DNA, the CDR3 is TGTGCCAGCAGCCCGGGGATCGAGCAGTACTTC.

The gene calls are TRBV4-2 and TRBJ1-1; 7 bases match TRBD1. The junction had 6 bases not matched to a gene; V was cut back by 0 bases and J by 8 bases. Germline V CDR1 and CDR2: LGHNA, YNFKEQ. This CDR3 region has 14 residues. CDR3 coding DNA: TGTGCCAGCAGCCAAGATACCTCAGGGGGGGAAGCTTTCTTT. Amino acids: CASSQDTSGGEAFF.

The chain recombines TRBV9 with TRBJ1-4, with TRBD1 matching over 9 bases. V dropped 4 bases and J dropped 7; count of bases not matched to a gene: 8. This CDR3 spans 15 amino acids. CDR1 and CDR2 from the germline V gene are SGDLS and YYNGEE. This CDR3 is CASSPTGGVGEKLFF. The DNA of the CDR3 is TGTGCCAGCAGCCCCACAGGGGGCGTCGGTGAAAAACTGTTTTTT. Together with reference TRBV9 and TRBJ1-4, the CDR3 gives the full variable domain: DSGVTQTPKHLITATGQRVTLRCSPRSGDLSVYWYQQSLDQGLQFLIQYYNGEERAKGNILERFSAQQFPDLHSELNLSSLELGDSALYFCASSPTGGVGEKLFFGSGTQLSVL.

CDR3 coding DNA: TGTGCCAGCAGACTGACACCCTCCCCCGTTTACGAGCAGTACTTC. Amino acid sequence: CASRLTPSPVYEQYF. The chain couples TRBV6-5 to TRBJ2-7; no reliable D call. Germline assignment: CDR1 MNHEY and CDR2 SVGAGI. The V gene lost 6 bases and the J gene lost 4 bases, with 19 bases spanning the gap. This CDR3 is built from 15 residues.

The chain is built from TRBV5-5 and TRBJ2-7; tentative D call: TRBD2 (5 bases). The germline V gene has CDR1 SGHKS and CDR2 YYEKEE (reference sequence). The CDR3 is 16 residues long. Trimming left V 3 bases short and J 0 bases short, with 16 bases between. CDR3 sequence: CASSSDSGGFSYEQYF. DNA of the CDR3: TGTGCCAGCAGCTCTGACTCGGGCGGGTTCTCCTACGAGCAGTACTTC.

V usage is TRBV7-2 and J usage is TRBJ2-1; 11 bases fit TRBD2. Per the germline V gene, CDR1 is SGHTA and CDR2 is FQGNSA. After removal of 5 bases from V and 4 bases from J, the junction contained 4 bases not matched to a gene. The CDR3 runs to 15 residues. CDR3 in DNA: TGTGCCAGCAGCGGTAGACTAGCGGGATACAATGAGCAGTTCTTC. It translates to CASSGRLAGYNEQFF. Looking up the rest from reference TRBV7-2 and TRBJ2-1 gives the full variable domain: GAGVSQSPSNKVTEKGKDVELRCDPISGHTALYWYRQSLGQGLEFLIYFQGNSAPDKSGLPSDRFSAERTGGSVSTLTIQRTQQEDSAVYLCASSGRLAGYNEQFFGPGTRLTVL.

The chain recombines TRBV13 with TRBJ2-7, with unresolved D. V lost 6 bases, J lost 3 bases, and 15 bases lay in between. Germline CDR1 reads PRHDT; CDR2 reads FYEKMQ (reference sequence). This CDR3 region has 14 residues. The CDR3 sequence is CASRSTTSYYEQYF. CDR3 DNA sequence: TGTGCCAGCAGATCAACTACCTCCTACTACGAGCAGTACTTC.

The chain's CDR3 is CASSLQSAVRDGYTF. DNA for the CDR3: TGTGCCAGCAGCTTGCAGTCGGCAGTCAGGGATGGCTACACCTTC. This rearrangement joins TRBV5-6 to TRBJ1-2; TRBD1 is a possible D gene (5 bases). V was shortened by 1 base and J by 6 bases, with 16 bases between the two germline ends. The CDR3 is 15 amino acids. Germline CDR1 SGHDT, CDR2 YYEEEE.

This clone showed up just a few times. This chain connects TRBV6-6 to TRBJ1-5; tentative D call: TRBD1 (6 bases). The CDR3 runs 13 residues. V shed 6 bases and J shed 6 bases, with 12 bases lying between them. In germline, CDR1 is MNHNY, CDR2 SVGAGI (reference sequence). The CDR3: CASSSDRSQPQHF. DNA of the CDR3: TGTGCCAGCAGCAGCGACAGGAGTCAGCCCCAGCATTTT.

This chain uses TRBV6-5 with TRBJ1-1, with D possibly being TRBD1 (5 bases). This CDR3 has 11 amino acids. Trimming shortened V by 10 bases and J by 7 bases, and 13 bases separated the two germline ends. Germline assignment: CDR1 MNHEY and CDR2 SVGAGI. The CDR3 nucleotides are TGTGCCACCGGCAGGGAAGGTGAAGCTTTCTTT. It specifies CATGREGEAFF.